Following are 30 T cell receptor beta chains from one sample sequenced in a study of T cells in localized non-small cell lung cancer. Only in-frame clones appear in the TCRdb table, and some are missing; sequencing was by immunoSEQ multiplex PCR. The sample records roughly 40,000 clones, approximately 83% being singletons. The material sequenced was PBMCs, taken before any cancer treatment. These receptors were collected from a man aged 40 to 70 with stage II lung adenocarcinoma.

The gene calls are TRBV30 and TRBJ2-2; no clear D gene. V lost 2 bases, J lost 0 bases, and 7 bases lay in between. Looked up from germline, CDR1 is GTSNPN and CDR2 is SVGIG (reference sequence). CDR3 size: 14 residues. CDR3 sequence reads: CAWSIAANTGELFF. For the CDR3, the DNA is TGTGCCTGGAGTATAGCAGCGAACACCGGGGAGCTGTTTTTT.

The gene calls are TRBV10-3 and TRBJ2-7, with D possibly matching TRBD2 (6 bases). CDR3 length: 13 amino acids. Trimming took 3 bases from V and 5 from J, leaving 11 bases between them. CDR1 and CDR2 (germline): ENHRY, SYGVKD. The CDR3 DNA reads TGTGCCATCAGTGAAGCCGGCGGGGACGAGCAGTACTTC. This encodes CAISEAGGDEQYF.

This clone has only one observation. This rearrangement joins TRBV6-6 to TRBJ2-2, with 8 positions matching TRBD1. Germline V CDR1 and CDR2: MNHNY, SVGAGI (reference sequence). The CDR3 spans 15 residues. J was trimmed by 5 bases and V by 5 bases; bases with no gene match: 7. The CDR3 coding sequence is TGTGCCAGCAGTATCGGAAACAGGGGGACCGGGGAGCTGTTTTTT. It encodes CASSIGNRGTGELFF.

CDR3 DNA sequence: TGTGCCAGCAGTGAAGGGGGACCCAGCCAGGAGACCCAGTACTTC. Translation gives CASSEGGPSQETQYF. This chain uses TRBV6-1 with TRBJ2-5; tentatively, D is TRBD1 or TRBD2 (5 bases each). Between the trimmed V and J ends, which lost 1 base and 5 bases, there was a span of 14 bases. The CDR3 sequence is 15 residues long. CDR1 and CDR2 (germline): MNHNS, SASEGT.

This chain uses TRBV9 with TRBJ2-1; D could derive from TRBD1 or TRBD2 (5 bases each). CDR3 length: 15 amino acids. Germline assignment: CDR1 SGDLS and CDR2 YYNGEE. V lost 1 base and J 10 bases, leaving 18 bases between the germline ends. The CDR3 sequence: CASSVRGTGQTEQFF. The CDR3 nucleotides are TGTGCCAGCAGCGTACGGGGAACGGGGCAGACGGAGCAGTTCTTC.

The V call is TRBV7-8, the J call TRBJ2-7; D is unresolved. Trimming shortened V by 0 bases and J by 8 bases, and 11 bases separated the two germline ends. Germline CDR1 SGHVS, CDR2 FQNEAQ. The CDR3 loop spans 13 amino acids. The CDR3 coding sequence is TGTGCCAGCAGCTTAGCGGAAAATCGTAAGCAGTACTTC. Amino acid sequence: CASSLAENRKQYF.

The chain couples TRBV7-9 to TRBJ2-5; D may be TRBD2 (7 bases). V was trimmed by 1 base and J by 5 bases, leaving 14 bases between them. Germline lookup yields CDR1 SEHNR and CDR2 FQNEAQ (reference sequence). CDR3 size: 15 residues. The CDR3 region has the DNA TGTGCCAGCAGCTTAGTGAGGGGGACTAAGGAGACCCAGTACTTC. Its protein product is CASSLVRGTKETQYF.

A remark on this clone: The same CDR3 arises from other DNA sequences in this sample as well. This rearrangement joins TRBV5-1 to TRBJ2-1; D may be TRBD2 (6 bases). Trimming cost V 3 bases and J 5 bases, with 9 bases left between them. The length of the CDR3 is 13 residues. Germline lookup yields CDR1 SGHRS and CDR2 YFSETQ. CDR3: CASSYGTDNEQFF. The CDR3 DNA sequence: TGCGCCAGCAGCTATGGGACTGACAATGAGCAGTTCTTC.

Written as DNA, the CDR3 is TGCGCCAGCAGCGACCACAGGGCGGACGGGGAGCAGTACTTC. Its protein is CASSDHRADGEQYF. This sequence joins TRBV5-1 and TRBJ2-7, with a weak D call TRBD1 (6 bases). Germline-derived CDR1 and CDR2 are SGHRS and YFSETQ. Trimming stripped 4 bases from V and 7 bases from J, with 18 bases between. This CDR3 region has 14 residues.

This chain joins TRBV19 and TRBJ2-1, with D perhaps TRBD1 or TRBD2 (5 bases each). This CDR3 comprises 16 residues. The germline V and J ends were trimmed by 0 bases and 4 bases, with 13 bases remaining between them. Germline lookup yields CDR1 LNHDA and CDR2 SQIVND (reference sequence). The CDR3 is CASSIDGTEFYNEQFF. The DNA for the CDR3 is TGTGCCAGTAGTATAGATGGGACCGAATTTTACAATGAGCAGTTCTTC.

This rearrangement joins TRBV15 to TRBJ1-5; 8 positions match TRBD1. V was clipped by 4 bases and J by 1 base; unmatched bases: 6. Looked up from germline, CDR1 is LNHNV and CDR2 is YYDKDF (reference sequence). The length of the CDR3 is 16 residues. This CDR3 reads CATSILQGVSNQPQHF. In DNA form, the CDR3 reads TGTGCCACCAGCATACTACAGGGGGTGAGCAATCAGCCCCAGCATTTT.

The V call is TRBV4-3, the J call TRBJ1-4, with 8 positions matching TRBD1. The CDR3 loop spans 15 amino acids. From germline, CDR1 is LGHNA and CDR2 YSLEER. Trimming cost V 3 bases and J 7 bases; bases outside gene matches: 7. The CDR3 sequence is CASSHGQGTGEKLFF. CDR3 bases: TGCGCCAGCAGCCACGGACAGGGTACTGGTGAAAAACTGTTTTTT.

The J gene is TRBJ2-3, the V gene TRBV19, with D unresolved. Deletions cut 5 bases from V and 3 bases from J, with 9 bases between. Germline loops: CDR1 LNHDA, CDR2 SQIVND (reference sequence). CDR3 length: 13 residues. This CDR3 reads CASSLFTTDTQYF. In nucleotides, the CDR3 is TGTGCCAGTAGTCTGTTTACGACAGATACGCAGTATTTT. Combining the CDR3 with reference TRBV19 and TRBJ2-3 gives the whole variable domain DGGITQSPKYLFRKEGQNVTLSCEQNLNHDAMYWYRQDPGQGLRLIYYSQIVNDFQKGDIAEGYSVSREKKESFPLTVTSAQKNPTAFYLCASSLFTTDTQYFGPGTRLTVL.

This chain joins TRBV28 and TRBJ1-5; a weak D match, TRBD1 (6 bases). Trimming removed 5 bases at V and 2 bases at J, with 16 bases between. This CDR3 region has 16 residues. The V gene's germline CDR1 is MDHEN and CDR2 SYDVKM. CDR3 in amino acids: CASSHLRGAGNQPQHF. For the CDR3, the DNA is TGTGCCAGCAGTCACCTGAGGGGGGCAGGCAATCAGCCCCAGCATTTT. The full variable domain, with the rest looked up from reference TRBV28 and TRBJ1-5, is DVKVTQSSRYLVKRTGEKVFLECVQDMDHENMFWYRQDPGLGLRLIYFSYDVKMKEKGDIPEGYSVSREKKERFSLILESASTNQTSMYLCASSHLRGAGNQPQHFGDGTRLSIL.

The genes are TRBV29-1 and TRBJ1-3; D not certain. V lost 4 bases to trimming and J lost 0 bases, with 16 bases between them. CDR1 and CDR2 (germline): SQVTM, ANQGSEA. The CDR3 length is 16 residues. The CDR3, as DNA: TGCAGCGTTGCCACCCTTGGAGGGCGCTCTGGAAACACCATATATTTT. Amino acids: CSVATLGGRSGNTIYF.

The chain recombines TRBV9 with TRBJ2-3; 7 bases match TRBD1. The CDR3 contains 13 residues. The germline gives CDR1 SGDLS, CDR2 YYNGEE. Trimming took 4 bases from V and 6 from J; bases not matched to a gene: 5. The CDR3 loop is CASSRQGSDTQYF. The CDR3 DNA sequence: TGTGCCAGCAGCAGACAGGGTTCGGATACGCAGTATTTT.

This rearrangement joins TRBV28 to TRBJ1-5, with D perhaps TRBD1 (5 bases). Germline loops: CDR1 MDHEN, CDR2 SYDVKM. The CDR3 loop spans 13 amino acids. V lost 6 bases to trimming and J lost 5 bases, with 11 bases between them. The chain's CDR3 is CASSWDLYQPQHF. DNA for the CDR3: TGTGCCAGCAGCTGGGACCTCTATCAGCCCCAGCATTTT.

V gene TRBV7-2 combines with J gene TRBJ2-3; unclear D gene. Per germline, CDR1 SGHTA and CDR2 FQGNSA. The CDR3 sequence is 12 residues long. V shed 2 bases and J shed 4 bases, with 4 bases lying between them. The CDR3 is CASSLYSDTQYF. CDR3 DNA: TGTGCCAGCAGCTTATATTCAGATACGCAGTATTTT.

V gene TRBV6-5 combines with J gene TRBJ2-5; D gene unclear. The CDR3 spans 13 residues. Germline loops: CDR1 MNHEY, CDR2 SVGAGI. V lost 6 bases, J lost 2 bases, and 10 bases lay in between. The CDR3 DNA is TGTGCCAGCAGAAGACATTTACAAGAGACCCAGTACTTC. Its protein product is CASRRHLQETQYF.

The chain employs TRBV19 and TRBJ1-5; D not certain. This CDR3 comprises 16 residues. V was trimmed by 5 bases and J by 2 bases, leaving 16 bases between them. CDR1 and CDR2 from the germline V gene are LNHDA and SQIVND (reference sequence). CDR3 DNA sequence: TGTGCCAGTAGTCCAACGTACAGTAGCGGCAATCAGCCCCAGCATTTT. This codes for CASSPTYSSGNQPQHF.

V usage is TRBV7-3 and J usage is TRBJ2-5; a weak D match, TRBD2 (7 bases). The germline CDR1 and CDR2 sequences are SGHTA and FQGTGA. V was trimmed by 4 bases and J by 5 bases, leaving 14 bases between them. This CDR3 contains 14 residues. The CDR3 region is CASSSGGPPETQYF. In DNA form, the CDR3 reads TGTGCCAGCAGCTCCGGGGGGCCCCCGGAGACCCAGTACTTC.

The rearrangement links TRBV19 to TRBJ1-4; D is possibly TRBD1 (6 bases). The V end lost 5 bases, the J end lost 4 bases, and 11 bases lay between the germline ends. The CDR3 sequence is 14 residues long. Germline V gives CDR1 LNHDA, CDR2 SQIVND (reference sequence). The CDR3 nucleotides read TGTGCCAGTAGTGAAGGGGGAGGTAATGAAAAACTGTTTTTT. This sequence encodes CASSEGGGNEKLFF.

This chain links TRBV7-8 with TRBJ2-1, with D maybe TRBD2 (5 bases). Looked up from germline, CDR1 is SGHVS and CDR2 is FQNEAQ. Trimming removed 4 bases from V and 0 bases from J, with 7 bases in between. This CDR3 has 14 amino acids. The CDR3 region has the DNA TGTGCCAGCAGCTCTACTAGCTCCTACAATGAGCAGTTCTTC. Its protein product is CASSSTSSYNEQFF.

This chain connects TRBV11-2 to TRBJ2-7, with D possibly TRBD1 on 6 matching bases. Germline-derived CDR1 and CDR2 are SGHAT and FQNNGV. The CDR3 contains 16 residues. V gave up 4 bases and J gave up 4 bases, with 20 bases separating them. The CDR3 spells CASSSRFSTGEYEQYF. CDR3 sequence (DNA): TGTGCCAGCAGCTCCCGCTTCTCGACAGGAGAATACGAGCAGTACTTC.

The rearrangement uses TRBV6-6 and TRBJ2-7; D remains ambiguous. CDR1 is MNHNY, CDR2 SVGAGI, per germline (reference sequence). The CDR3 spans 12 residues. V dropped 5 bases and J dropped 3 bases, with 8 bases sitting between them. CDR3 protein: CASSISNYEQYF. CDR3 bases: TGTGCCAGCAGTATTTCCAACTACGAGCAGTACTTC.

CDR3 coding DNA: TGTGCCAGCAGCCCTAGTGGGTACGAGCAGTACTTC. This sequence encodes CASSPSGYEQYF. The chain carries TRBV5-4 and TRBJ2-7; D call uncertain. The CDR3 runs to 12 residues. Germline V gene lookup returns CDR1 SGHNT and CDR2 YYREEE (reference sequence). The germline V and J ends were trimmed by 4 bases and 4 bases, with 9 bases remaining between them. The full variable domain, completed using reference TRBV5-4 and TRBJ2-7, is ETGVTQSPTHLIKTRGQQVTLRCSSQSGHNTVSWYQQALGQGPQFIFQYYREEENGRGNFPPRFSGLQFPNYSSELNVNALELDDSALYLCASSPSGYEQYFGPGTRLTVT.

This clone appeared once. The chain carries TRBV4-2 and TRBJ2-5, with 7 bases fitting TRBD2. Looked up from germline, CDR1 is LGHNA and CDR2 is YNFKEQ. V gave up 5 bases and J gave up 2 bases; unmatched junction bases: 8. This CDR3 has 15 residues. The CDR3 here is CASSLVGRGQETQYF. The CDR3 coding sequence is TGTGCCAGCAGCTTGGTAGGGAGGGGTCAAGAGACCCAGTACTTC.

This clone is a singleton in its sample. The rearrangement links TRBV6-1 to TRBJ1-2; D ambiguous. The germline V gene has CDR1 MNHNS and CDR2 SASEGT. V was cut by 4 bases and J by 4 bases, with 10 bases left in between. The CDR3 is 13 residues long. The CDR3 spells CASSVEGSYGYTF. Written as DNA, the CDR3 is TGTGCCAGCAGTGTTGAGGGTTCCTATGGCTACACCTTC.

V usage is TRBV4-2 and J usage is TRBJ1-1; D is uncertain. The CDR3 is made up of 16 amino acids. The germline V gene has CDR1 LGHNA and CDR2 YNFKEQ. Trimming took off 0 bases at V and 5 bases at J, with 16 bases between the two ends. CDR3 loop: CASSQDEEDAFTEAFF. The CDR3 DNA sequence: TGTGCCAGCAGCCAAGATGAGGAAGACGCTTTTACTGAAGCTTTCTTT.

Concerning this clone itself: Other DNA sequences of this sample code for an identical CDR3. The CDR3 sequence is CASGRASSYNEQFF. In DNA form, the CDR3 reads TGTGCCAGCGGTCGGGCTTCCTCCTACAATGAGCAGTTCTTC. The chain links TRBV2 to TRBJ2-1; D not certain. CDR1 and CDR2 (germline): SNHLY, FYNNEI. The CDR3 is 14 amino acids. Trimming removed 8 bases from V and 0 bases from J, with 11 bases in between.